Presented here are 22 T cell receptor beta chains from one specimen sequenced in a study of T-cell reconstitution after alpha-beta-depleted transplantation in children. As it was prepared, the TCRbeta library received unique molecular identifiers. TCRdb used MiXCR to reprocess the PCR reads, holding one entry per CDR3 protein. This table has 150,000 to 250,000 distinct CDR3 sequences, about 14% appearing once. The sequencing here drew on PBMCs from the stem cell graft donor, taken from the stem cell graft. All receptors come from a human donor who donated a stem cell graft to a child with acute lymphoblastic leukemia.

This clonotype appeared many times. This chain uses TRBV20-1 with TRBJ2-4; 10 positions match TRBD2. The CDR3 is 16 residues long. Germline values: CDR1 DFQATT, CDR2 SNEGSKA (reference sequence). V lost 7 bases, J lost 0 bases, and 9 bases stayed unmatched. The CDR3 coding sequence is TGCAGTGGAAGTAGCGGGAGGTCGGAAGCCAAAAACATTCAGTACTTC. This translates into CSGSSGRSEAKNIQYF.

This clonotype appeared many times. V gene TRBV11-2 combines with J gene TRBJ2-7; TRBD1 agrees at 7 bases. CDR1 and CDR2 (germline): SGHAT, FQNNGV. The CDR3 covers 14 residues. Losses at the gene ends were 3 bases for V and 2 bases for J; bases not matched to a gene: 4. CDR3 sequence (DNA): TGTGCCAGCAGCTTGACCGGGACAGCCTACGAGCAGTACTTC. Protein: CASSLTGTAYEQYF.

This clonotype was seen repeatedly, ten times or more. The CDR3 is CASSLGIRTAQETQYF. CDR3 bases: TGCGCCAGCAGCTTGGGGATTCGGACAGCACAAGAGACCCAGTACTTC. The chain employs TRBV5-1 and TRBJ2-5, with D possibly TRBD1 on 6 matching bases. Trimming cost V 0 bases and J 2 bases, with 14 bases left between them. The CDR3 has 16 residues. Germline CDR1 and CDR2: SGHRS and YFSETQ.

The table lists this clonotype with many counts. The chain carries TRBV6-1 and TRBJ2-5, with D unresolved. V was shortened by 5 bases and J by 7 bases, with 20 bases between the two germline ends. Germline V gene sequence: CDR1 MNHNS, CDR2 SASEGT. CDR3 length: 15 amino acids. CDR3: CASSLNPGPPATQYF. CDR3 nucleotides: TGTGCCAGCAGTCTCAACCCCGGGCCCCCCGCGACCCAGTACTTC.

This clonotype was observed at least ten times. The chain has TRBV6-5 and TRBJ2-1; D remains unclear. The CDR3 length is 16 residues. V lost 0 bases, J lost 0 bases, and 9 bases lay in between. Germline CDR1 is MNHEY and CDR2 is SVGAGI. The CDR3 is CASSYSMQRSYNEQFF. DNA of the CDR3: TGTGCCAGCAGTTACTCGATGCAGCGCTCCTACAATGAGCAGTTCTTC.

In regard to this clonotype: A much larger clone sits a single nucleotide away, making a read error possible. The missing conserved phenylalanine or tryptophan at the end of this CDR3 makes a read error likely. In nucleotides, the CDR3 is TGCAGTGCTAGAGATACAGGACTAGCGGTCTATGAGCAGTACTAC. The encoded protein is CSARDTGLAVYEQYY. The chain employs TRBV20-1 and TRBJ2-7; 10 bases align to TRBD2. The V segment lost 0 bases and the J segment 7 bases; nucleotides outside the gene matches: 9. CDR1 and CDR2 (germline): DFQATT, SNEGSKA (reference sequence). The CDR3 runs 15 residues.

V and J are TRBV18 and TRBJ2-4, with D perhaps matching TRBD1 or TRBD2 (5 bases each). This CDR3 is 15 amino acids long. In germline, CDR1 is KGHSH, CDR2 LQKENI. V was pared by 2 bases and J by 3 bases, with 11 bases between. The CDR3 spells CASSPFRDDKNIQYF. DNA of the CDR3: TGTGCCAGCTCACCATTCAGGGACGACAAAAACATTCAGTACTTC.

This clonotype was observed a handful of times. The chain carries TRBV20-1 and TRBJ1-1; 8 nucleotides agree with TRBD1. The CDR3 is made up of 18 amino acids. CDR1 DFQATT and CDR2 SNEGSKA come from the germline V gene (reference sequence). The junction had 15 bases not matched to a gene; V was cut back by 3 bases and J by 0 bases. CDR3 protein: CSASRAPYGQGMNTEAFF. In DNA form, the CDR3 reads TGCAGTGCTAGTCGGGCCCCGTACGGACAGGGCATGAACACTGAAGCTTTCTTT.

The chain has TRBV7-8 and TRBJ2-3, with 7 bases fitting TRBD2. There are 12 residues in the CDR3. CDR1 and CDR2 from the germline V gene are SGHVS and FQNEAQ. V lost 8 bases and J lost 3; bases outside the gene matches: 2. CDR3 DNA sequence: TGTGCCAGCGACGGGGGGACAGATACGCAGTATTTT. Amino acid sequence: CASDGGTDTQYF.

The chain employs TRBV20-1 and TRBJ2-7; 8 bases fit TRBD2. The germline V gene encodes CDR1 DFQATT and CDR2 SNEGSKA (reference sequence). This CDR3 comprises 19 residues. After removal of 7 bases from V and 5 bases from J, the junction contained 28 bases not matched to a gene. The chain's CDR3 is CSGKAPGLGAGDSGDEQYF. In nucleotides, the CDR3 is TGCAGTGGTAAGGCTCCGGGCTTAGGAGCGGGAGATTCCGGCGACGAGCAGTACTTC.

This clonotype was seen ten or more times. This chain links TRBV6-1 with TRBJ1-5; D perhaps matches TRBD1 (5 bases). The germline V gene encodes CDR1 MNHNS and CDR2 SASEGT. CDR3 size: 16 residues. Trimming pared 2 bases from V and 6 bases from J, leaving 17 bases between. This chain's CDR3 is CASSERADRRGQPQHF. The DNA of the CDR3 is TGTGCCAGCAGTGAAAGGGCCGATCGGAGGGGTCAGCCCCAGCATTTT.

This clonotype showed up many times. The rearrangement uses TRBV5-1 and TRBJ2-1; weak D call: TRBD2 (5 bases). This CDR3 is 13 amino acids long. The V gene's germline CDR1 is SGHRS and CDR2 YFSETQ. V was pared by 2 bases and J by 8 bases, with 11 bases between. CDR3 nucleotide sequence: TGCGCCAGCAGCTTAGGGCGGGCCTATGAGCAGTTCTTC. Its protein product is CASSLGRAYEQFF.

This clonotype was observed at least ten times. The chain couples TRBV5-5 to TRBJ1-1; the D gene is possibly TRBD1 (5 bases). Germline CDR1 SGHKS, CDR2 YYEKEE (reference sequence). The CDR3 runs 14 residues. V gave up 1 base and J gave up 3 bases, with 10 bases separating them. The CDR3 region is CASSLIRVDTEAFF. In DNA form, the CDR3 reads TGTGCCAGCAGCTTGATCAGGGTTGACACTGAAGCTTTCTTT.

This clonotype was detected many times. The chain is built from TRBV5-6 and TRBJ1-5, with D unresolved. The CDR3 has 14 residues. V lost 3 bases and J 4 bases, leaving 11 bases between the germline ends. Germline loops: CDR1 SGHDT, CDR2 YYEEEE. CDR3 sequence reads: CASSWGTANQPQHF. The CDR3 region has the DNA TGTGCCAGCAGCTGGGGAACAGCTAATCAGCCCCAGCATTTT. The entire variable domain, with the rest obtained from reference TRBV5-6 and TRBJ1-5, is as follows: DAGVTQSPTHLIKTRGQQVTLRCSPKSGHDTVSWYQQALGQGPQFIFQYYEEEERQRGNFPDRFSGHQFPNYSSELNVNALLLGDSALYLCASSWGTANQPQHFGDGTRLSIL.

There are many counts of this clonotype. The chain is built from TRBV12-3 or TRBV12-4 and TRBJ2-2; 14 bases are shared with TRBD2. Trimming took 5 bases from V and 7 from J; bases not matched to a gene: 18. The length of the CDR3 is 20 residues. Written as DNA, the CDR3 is TGTGCCAGCAGTCCGCGCGCAGGGGAGACTAGCGGGAGGGATGACGGGGAGCTGTTTTTT. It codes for CASSPRAGETSGRDDGELFF.

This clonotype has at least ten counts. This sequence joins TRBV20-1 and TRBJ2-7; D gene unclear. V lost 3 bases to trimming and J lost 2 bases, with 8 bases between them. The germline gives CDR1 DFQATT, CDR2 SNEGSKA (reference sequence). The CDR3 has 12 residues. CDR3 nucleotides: TGCAGTGCTAGTGGACCCACCTACGAGCAGTACTTC. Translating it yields CSASGPTYEQYF.

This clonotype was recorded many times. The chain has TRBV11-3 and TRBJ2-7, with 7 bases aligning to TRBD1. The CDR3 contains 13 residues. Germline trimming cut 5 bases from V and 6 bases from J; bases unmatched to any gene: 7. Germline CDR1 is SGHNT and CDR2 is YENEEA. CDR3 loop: CASSPLDRAEQYF. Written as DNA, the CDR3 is TGTGCCAGCAGCCCCCTTGACAGGGCCGAGCAGTACTTC.

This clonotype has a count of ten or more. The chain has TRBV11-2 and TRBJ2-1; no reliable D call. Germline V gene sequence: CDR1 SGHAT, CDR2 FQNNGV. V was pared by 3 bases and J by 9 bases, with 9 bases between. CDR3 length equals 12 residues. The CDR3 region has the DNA TGTGCCAGCAGCTTGGGTTTTGGTGAGCAGTTCTTC. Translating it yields CASSLGFGEQFF.

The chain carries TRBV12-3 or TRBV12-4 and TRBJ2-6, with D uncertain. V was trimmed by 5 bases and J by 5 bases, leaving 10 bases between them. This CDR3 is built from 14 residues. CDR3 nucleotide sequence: TGTGCCAGCAGTACATTGCAAAGGGCCAACGTCCTGACTTTC. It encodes CASSTLQRANVLTF.

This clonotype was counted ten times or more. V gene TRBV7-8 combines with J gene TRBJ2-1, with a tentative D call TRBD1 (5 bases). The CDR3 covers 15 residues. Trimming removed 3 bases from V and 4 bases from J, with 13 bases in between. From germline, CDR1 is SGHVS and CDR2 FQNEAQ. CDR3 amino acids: CASSLGPLKYNEQFF. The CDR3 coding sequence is TGTGCCAGCAGCTTGGGGCCGTTGAAGTACAATGAGCAGTTCTTC.

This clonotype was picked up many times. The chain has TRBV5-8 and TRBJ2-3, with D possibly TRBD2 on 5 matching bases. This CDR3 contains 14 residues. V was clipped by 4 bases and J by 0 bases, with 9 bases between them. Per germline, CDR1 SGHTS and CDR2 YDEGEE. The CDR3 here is CASSEEESTDTQYF. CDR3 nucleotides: TGTGCCAGCAGCGAGGAGGAGAGCACAGATACGCAGTATTTT.

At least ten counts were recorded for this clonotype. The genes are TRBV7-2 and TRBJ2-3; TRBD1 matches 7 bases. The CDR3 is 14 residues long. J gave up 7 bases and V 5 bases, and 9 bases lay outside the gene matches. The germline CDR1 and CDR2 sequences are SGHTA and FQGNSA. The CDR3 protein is CASSPGGSQNTQYF. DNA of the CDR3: TGTGCCAGCAGCCCAGGGGGTTCCCAAAATACGCAGTATTTT.